These 4 T cell receptor beta chains share one sample of origin, sequenced in a study of CD8 T cells in Susac syndrome. An input of about 0.5 to 1 ug of RNA was subjected to reverse transcription using random hexamers. TCRdb re-called the immunoSEQ multiplex PCR reads with MiXCR, one entry per CDR3 protein. The data show fewer than 350,000 distinct CDR3 sequences, 90% to 95% seen once. Sequencing was carried out using CD4+ T cells from PBMCs. All receptors derive from a human donor with multiple sclerosis.

The chain joins TRBV9 to TRBJ2-1; 14 nucleotides match TRBD2. The CDR3 runs 19 residues. V shed 0 bases, J shed 3 bases, and the junction held 8 bases outside the gene matches. CDR1 SGDLS and CDR2 YYNGEE come from the germline V gene. For the CDR3, the DNA is TGTGCCAGCAGCGTAGCCGGGACTAGCGGGAGTGGAGTCTACAATGAGCAGTTCTTC. This codes for CASSVAGTSGSGVYNEQFF.

This clonotype appeared a few times. The CDR3 bases are TGTGCCAGCAGCTTAGGGGGACTAGCGGGAGTCACAGATACGCAGTATTTT. It codes for CASSLGGLAGVTDTQYF. The rearrangement joins TRBV7-2 to TRBJ2-3; TRBD2 matches at 14 bases. The CDR3 consists of 17 residues. The junction had 2 bases not matched to a gene; V was cut back by 1 base and J by 2 bases. Germline lookup yields CDR1 SGHTA and CDR2 FQGNSA.

This clonotype appeared a single time. The chain has TRBV14 and TRBJ2-1; 8 positions match TRBD2. The CDR3 sequence is 14 residues long. The V segment lost 4 bases and the J segment 7 bases; nucleotides outside the gene matches: 6. CDR1 SGHDN and CDR2 FVKESK come from the germline V gene. CDR3 coding DNA: TGTGCCAGCAGCCGCCGGGAGGGGAGGAATGAGCAGTTCTTC. It is translated as CASSRREGRNEQFF.

V usage is TRBV5-1 and J usage is TRBJ2-6; D assignment may be TRBD1 or TRBD2 (5 bases each). The germline V gene has CDR1 SGHRS and CDR2 YFSETQ. The CDR3 sequence is 21 residues long. Trimming cost V 4 bases and J 1 base, with 27 bases left between them. CDR3 loop: CASSKRIRGAGLGSGANVLTF. The CDR3 DNA is TGCGCCAGCAGCAAACGGATAAGGGGCGCGGGTCTGGGTTCTGGGGCCAACGTCCTGACTTTC. The full variable domain, its missing parts supplied by reference TRBV5-1 and TRBJ2-6, is KAGVTQTPRYLIKTRGQQVTLSCSPISGHRSVSWYQQTPGQGLQFLFEYFSETQRNKGNFPGRFSGRQFSNSRSEMNVSTLELGDSALYLCASSKRIRGAGLGSGANVLTFGAGSRLTVL.